A single sample is the source of the 14 T cell receptor beta chains below, sequenced in a study of cytomegalovirus exposure and HLA in healthy donors. Produced via immunoSEQ multiplex PCR; TCRdb's table is partial and in-frame only. The repertoire holds about 160,000 clones, with about nine tenths as singletons. The sample taken for sequencing was PBMCs. These receptors originate from a woman between 18 and 29 years old in good health and CMV-seropositive.

Written as DNA, the CDR3 is TGTGCCAGCAGTTTATCGGGGACTAGCGGGAGTGGTGAGCAGTTCTTC. It translates to CASSLSGTSGSGEQFF. The chain carries TRBV27 and TRBJ2-1; 14 nucleotides align to TRBD2. This CDR3 region has 16 residues. With 0 bases clipped from V and 9 bases from J, the junction kept 4 bases outside the gene matches. The germline V gene encodes CDR1 MNHEY and CDR2 SMNVEV (reference sequence).

The chain links TRBV5-1 to TRBJ2-3; D is undetermined. The CDR3 contains 14 residues. Per germline, CDR1 SGHRS and CDR2 YFSETQ. V dropped 5 bases and J dropped 0 bases, with 10 bases sitting between them. The CDR3 sequence is CASSLTRSTDTQYF. CDR3 in DNA: TGCGCCAGCAGTCTAACGCGGAGCACAGATACGCAGTATTTT.

The chain carries TRBV9 and TRBJ2-1; 8 bases match TRBD2. With 4 bases clipped from V and 1 base from J, the junction kept 7 bases outside the gene matches. This CDR3 contains 16 residues. Germline CDR1 and CDR2: SGDLS and YYNGEE. The CDR3 sequence: CASSTFSGTSYNEQFF. The CDR3 region has the DNA TGTGCCAGCAGCACATTTAGCGGGACATCCTACAATGAGCAGTTCTTC.

The CDR3 region is CASSSQGNEQFF. In DNA, the CDR3 is TGTGCCAGCAGCTCACAGGGCAATGAGCAGTTCTTC. This sequence joins TRBV11-2 and TRBJ2-1; D may be TRBD1 (6 bases). The CDR3 has 12 residues. CDR1 SGHAT and CDR2 FQNNGV come from the germline V gene. Trimming cost V 4 bases and J 6 bases, with 7 bases left between them.

The V call is TRBV6-6, the J call TRBJ2-7; TRBD1 might be the D (6 bases). Trimming left V 4 bases short and J 0 bases short, with 10 bases between. Germline V CDR1 and CDR2: MNHNY, SVGAGI (reference sequence). CDR3 length: 14 amino acids. The CDR3 coding sequence is TGTGCCAGCAGTTTACAGGGAGACTCCTACGAGCAGTACTTC. The encoded protein is CASSLQGDSYEQYF.

This chain connects TRBV18 to TRBJ2-5, with a weak D call TRBD1 (6 bases). V lost 2 bases and J lost 5, with 12 bases in between. This CDR3 is 14 amino acids long. CDR1 is KGHSH and CDR2 is LQKENI in the germline V gene. The CDR3 spells CASSPATGLETQYF. Written as DNA, the CDR3 is TGTGCCAGCTCACCAGCGACAGGTTTGGAGACCCAGTACTTC. Together with reference TRBV18 and TRBJ2-5, the CDR3 gives the full variable domain: NAGVMQNPRHLVRRRGQEARLRCSPMKGHSHVYWYRQLPEEGLKFMVYLQKENIIDESGMPKERFSAEFPKEGPSILRIQQVVRGDSAAYFCASSPATGLETQYFGPGTRLLVL.

CDR3 in amino acids: CASRDTPMNTEAFF. The DNA for the CDR3 is TGTGCCAGCCGGGACACCCCTATGAACACTGAAGCTTTCTTT. V gene TRBV10-3 combines with J gene TRBJ1-1; a weak D match, TRBD1 (6 bases). Per germline, CDR1 ENHRY and CDR2 SYGVKD. This CDR3 is built from 14 residues. V was trimmed by 10 bases and J by 0 bases, leaving 15 bases between them.

The rearrangement links TRBV12-5 to TRBJ1-1; the match to TRBD1 covers 7 bases. V gave up 0 bases and J gave up 5 bases; unmatched junction bases: 15. The CDR3 is 18 amino acids. CDR1 is LGHNT, CDR2 FRNRAP, per germline. CDR3 residues: CASGLVLNGGRGRTEAFF. The CDR3 DNA sequence: TGTGCTAGTGGTTTGGTACTTAACGGGGGTAGGGGGCGGACTGAAGCTTTCTTT. Variable domain in full (rest from reference TRBV12-5 and TRBJ1-1): DARVTQTPRHKVTEMGQEVTMRCQPILGHNTVFWYRQTMMQGLELLAYFRNRAPLDDSGMPKDRFSAEMPDATLATLKIQPSEPRDSAVYFCASGLVLNGGRGRTEAFFGQGTRLTVV.

The rearrangement links TRBV27 to TRBJ1-3; tentative D call: TRBD1 (6 bases). This CDR3 has 15 amino acids. The ends were cut back, 4 bases at V and 2 bases at J, with 12 bases in the middle. Germline CDR1 and CDR2: MNHEY and SMNVEV (reference sequence). This CDR3 reads CASSSYAGAGNTIYF. Here the CDR3 DNA reads TGTGCCAGCAGTTCCTACGCAGGGGCTGGAAACACCATATATTTT.

The chain recombines TRBV6-5 with TRBJ2-5; 12 bases agree with TRBD2. Germline V gene data show CDR1 as MNHEY and CDR2 as SVGAGI. Unmatched junction bases numbered 5, after V lost 4 bases and J lost 2 bases. This CDR3 spans 16 amino acids. CDR3 amino acids: CASSSPSGRGQETQYF. The CDR3 DNA reads as TGTGCCAGCAGTTCCCCTAGCGGGAGGGGGCAAGAGACCCAGTACTTC.

The rearrangement joins TRBV5-1 to TRBJ1-1; D remains unclear. The germline V gene encodes CDR1 SGHRS and CDR2 YFSETQ. This CDR3 spans 17 amino acids. Trimming stripped 4 bases from V and 1 base from J, with 20 bases between. The CDR3 DNA is TGCGCCAGCAGCCTCCCTCCGATAGGCGCGGGGAACACTGAAGCTTTCTTT. This codes for CASSLPPIGAGNTEAFF.

This clone was picked up one time. The V call is TRBV6-6, the J call TRBJ2-3, with TRBD2 as a possible D gene (7 bases). CDR1 is MNHNY and CDR2 is SVGAGI in the germline V gene (reference sequence). This CDR3 region has 14 residues. V lost 8 bases, J lost 2 bases, and 14 bases lay in between. This CDR3 reads CASFRAGHTDTQYF. CDR3 nucleotides: TGTGCCAGCTTTCGAGCGGGACACACAGATACGCAGTATTTT.

In this sample, this clone turned up once. The CDR3 loop is CASSERGGGDGYTF. The DNA for the CDR3 is TGTGCCAGCAGTGAAAGGGGCGGGGGAGATGGCTACACCTTC. This rearrangement joins TRBV6-1 to TRBJ1-2, with D possibly TRBD1 on 5 matching bases. Trimming took off 2 bases at V and 6 bases at J, with 13 bases between the two ends. The germline gives CDR1 MNHNS, CDR2 SASEGT. The CDR3 extends over 14 amino acids.

The chain links TRBV7-9 to TRBJ2-2; 9 bases fit TRBD2. The CDR3 totals 15 residues. The J segment lost 5 bases and the V segment lost 6 bases, leaving 7 bases of the junction unmatched. The germline CDR1 and CDR2 sequences are SEHNR and FQNEAQ (reference sequence). The CDR3 coding sequence is TGTGCCAGCAGATTTGCGGGAGGGCAGACCGGGGAGCTGTTTTTT. The encoded protein is CASRFAGGQTGELFF.